The source of this T cell receptor (beta chain) is a study of OX40 agonist ivuxolimab in advanced cancers. In the study overall: Patient treatment consisted of intravenous ivuxolimab administration every 2 weeks at 0.01 to 10 mg/kg. Overall study results and limits: Mean expanded clone counts were higher in CD8+ than CD4+ T cells.

Measured with immunoSEQ multiplex PCR; TCRdb has only the in-frame clones, and not every one. The sample consists of 80,000 or so clones, 84% of them appearing once. The V and J ends lost 6 bases and 1 base, in that order; junction bases with no gene match: 7. CDR1 is SQVTM and CDR2 is ANQGSEA in the germline V gene. There are 14 residues in the CDR3. This clone was observed once. Its cognate antigen is unknown. The same CDR3 arises from other DNA sequences in this sample as well. Sequences were derived from CD4+ or CD8+ T cells sorted from blood, sampled in a trial of the OX40 agonist ivuxolimab. The TCR comes from an adult with an advanced solid tumor such as melanoma, head and neck, liver or kidney cancer. The V and J genes are TRBV29-1 and TRBJ1-1; 8 bases agree with TRBD1. CDR3 residues: CSVSRTGRNTEAFF. CDR3 nucleotide sequence: TGCAGCGTCTCTCGGACAGGGCGGAACACTGAAGCTTTCTTT.